The clone carrying this T cell receptor beta chain was observed a few times. This sample was taken from a study of T cells in Graves' hyperthyroidism and ophthalmopathy. The CDR3 consists of 14 residues. V shed 0 bases, J shed 6 bases, and the junction held 6 bases outside the gene matches. Germline assignment: CDR1 GTSNPN and CDR2 SVGIG (reference sequence). Researchers took RNA transcripts and amplified the TCR beta CDR3 regions from them. First-round RT-PCR of the TCR CDR3 relied on the HTBI primer set. Via MiXCR, TCRdb re-called the multiplex PCR reads, giving one row per CDR3 protein. This sample yields about 380,000 distinct CDR3 sequences, of which around an eighth are seen a single time; around 21% belongs to the top ten.

The V and J genes are TRBV30 and TRBJ2-5; 8 bases align to TRBD2. This receptor was identified in a man aged 30-40 years with Graves' hyperthyroidism that later progressed to Graves' ophthalmopathy. Sample: blood. CDR3 amino acids: CAWSVPGGRKTQYF. CDR3 DNA sequence: TGTGCCTGGAGTGTTCCGGGGGGGCGTAAGACCCAGTACTTC. The variable domain in full, completed from reference TRBV30 and TRBJ2-5, reads SQTIHQWPATLVQPVGSPLSLECTVEGTSNPNLYWYRQAAGRGLQLLFYSVGIGQISSEVPQNLSASRPQDRQFILSSKKLLLSDSGFYLCAWSVPGGRKTQYFGPGTRLLVL.